These T cell receptor beta chains were read from a single sample in a study of T cell responses to AZD1222 COVID-19 vaccine. The data were produced by immunoSEQ multiplex PCR, yet TCRdb's version contains in-frame clones alone and is incomplete. This table holds 100,000 or so clones, 80% to 90% found once. This material consisted of peripheral blood, taken 28 days after the second AZD1222 dose. The source is an adult who received the AZD1222 COVID-19 vaccine. Each CDR3 is given with its conserved first and last residue. Each record gives: D gene, V gene, clone size, J gene, CDR3 DNA, CDR3 protein. A D gene is named only where the DNA matches it firmly. Part of the rows lack a size; the others show once, few, many or a class for expanded clones.

d_call: -; v_call: TRBV19; clone_size: -; j_call: TRBJ2-2; cdr3_nt: TGTGCCAGTAGTATAGGCGTCGCCCGGGGGAACACCGGGGAGCTGTTTTTT; cdr3_aa: CASSIGVARGNTGELFF
d_call: -; v_call: TRBV10-1; clone_size: -; j_call: TRBJ1-2; cdr3_nt: TGCGCCAGCTCACGCTCACAGGTGGCGGGCTATGGCTACACCTTC; cdr3_aa: CASSRSQVAGYGYTF
d_call: TRBD1; v_call: TRBV5-1; clone_size: -; j_call: TRBJ2-4; cdr3_nt: TGCGCCAGCAGCTACGGGGGACAGGGCCTAGCCAAAAACATTCAGTACTTC; cdr3_aa: CASSYGGQGLAKNIQYF
d_call: TRBD1; v_call: TRBV28; clone_size: -; j_call: TRBJ2-1; cdr3_nt: TGTGCCAGCAGTTCCGGACAGGGTGGACGCGATGAGCAGTTCTTC; cdr3_aa: CASSSGQGGRDEQFF
d_call: TRBD1; v_call: TRBV19; clone_size: -; j_call: TRBJ2-7; cdr3_nt: TGTGCCAGTTCATTGCCGGGACAGGGTACCTACGAGCAGTACTTC; cdr3_aa: CASSLPGQGTYEQYF
d_call: -; v_call: TRBV14; clone_size: -; j_call: TRBJ1-6; cdr3_nt: TGTGCCAGCTCCGGACAGACGAATTCACCCCTCCACTTT; cdr3_aa: CASSGQTNSPLHF
d_call: TRBD2; v_call: TRBV27; clone_size: -; j_call: TRBJ2-3; cdr3_nt: TGTGCCAGCAGCGGGCTAGCGGGTCCTACGCAGTATTTT; cdr3_aa: CASSGLAGPTQYF
d_call: -; v_call: TRBV28; clone_size: -; j_call: TRBJ1-5; cdr3_nt: TGTGCCAGCAGTTTAGTTCAGTACCCTCGCAATCAGCCCCAGCATTTT; cdr3_aa: CASSLVQYPRNQPQHF
d_call: -; v_call: TRBV9; clone_size: -; j_call: TRBJ1-6; cdr3_nt: TGTGCCAGCAGCCTCCGGTCTTCACTCTCCTATAATTCACCCCTCCACTTT; cdr3_aa: CASSLRSSLSYNSPLHF
d_call: -; v_call: TRBV19; clone_size: once; j_call: TRBJ2-3; cdr3_nt: TGTGCCACCGCTGGGACACTGAGAGATACGCAGTATTTT; cdr3_aa: CATAGTLRDTQYF
d_call: -; v_call: TRBV6-5; clone_size: -; j_call: TRBJ2-2; cdr3_nt: TGTGCCAGCAGTACGACACTGAACACCGGGGAGCTGTTTTTT; cdr3_aa: CASSTTLNTGELFF
d_call: -; v_call: TRBV7-9; clone_size: -; j_call: TRBJ1-2; cdr3_nt: TGTGCCAGCAGCTTGGGCCTGGGGAGGGATGGCTACACCTTC; cdr3_aa: CASSLGLGRDGYTF
d_call: -; v_call: TRBV6-4; clone_size: -; j_call: TRBJ2-1; cdr3_nt: TGTGCCAGCAGCTCCGGGATGGAGGTGTGGAGGTCGGATGAGCAGTTCTTC; cdr3_aa: CASSSGMEVWRSDEQFF
d_call: -; v_call: TRBV7-9; clone_size: -; j_call: TRBJ2-2; cdr3_nt: TGTGCCAGCAGGACCATAGGAACAACGAACACCGGGGAGCTGTTTTTT; cdr3_aa: CASRTIGTTNTGELFF
d_call: -; v_call: TRBV11-2; clone_size: -; j_call: TRBJ1-4; cdr3_nt: TGTGCCAGCAGTAGGGTGGACGAAAAACTGTTTTTT; cdr3_aa: CASSRVDEKLFF
d_call: -; v_call: TRBV27; clone_size: -; j_call: TRBJ1-2; cdr3_nt: TGTGCCAGCAGTTTATCCGTCGCAGGGACCTATGGCTACACCTTC; cdr3_aa: CASSLSVAGTYGYTF
d_call: TRBD2; v_call: TRBV7-2; clone_size: -; j_call: TRBJ2-4; cdr3_nt: TGTGCCAGCAGCTTAACGACTAGCGGGAGGGCCGGAAACATTCAGTACTTC; cdr3_aa: CASSLTTSGRAGNIQYF
d_call: TRBD2; v_call: TRBV6-6; clone_size: -; j_call: TRBJ2-7; cdr3_nt: TGTGCCAGCAGTCGGGGCGGGACTAGCGGGAGGGCTTATGTGCAGTACTTC; cdr3_aa: CASSRGGTSGRAYVQYF
d_call: TRBD1; v_call: TRBV6-5; clone_size: -; j_call: TRBJ2-5; cdr3_nt: TGTGCCAGCTCCCGAGACAGGGGCGAGACCCAGTACTTC; cdr3_aa: CASSRDRGETQYF
d_call: TRBD2; v_call: TRBV3-1/TRBV3-2; clone_size: -; j_call: TRBJ2-1; cdr3_nt: TGTGCCAGCAGCCAAACTTGGCGGGAGGGCAGACTTCACTACAATGAGCAGTTCTTC; cdr3_aa: CASSQTWREGRLHYNEQFF
d_call: -; v_call: TRBV7-9; clone_size: -; j_call: TRBJ2-7; cdr3_nt: TGTGCCAGCAGCTTAGTACAGGGCCACGAGCAGTACTTC; cdr3_aa: CASSLVQGHEQYF
d_call: TRBD1; v_call: TRBV19; clone_size: -; j_call: TRBJ2-2; cdr3_nt: TGTGCCAGTAGCCCGGGACAGGGGGTCCTTAACACCGGGGAGCTGTTTTTT; cdr3_aa: CASSPGQGVLNTGELFF
d_call: -; v_call: TRBV5-1; clone_size: -; j_call: TRBJ2-5; cdr3_nt: TGCGCCAGCAGACCCGAGCTAGCGTATCAAGAGACCCAGTACTTC; cdr3_aa: CASRPELAYQETQYF
d_call: TRBD2; v_call: TRBV27; clone_size: -; j_call: TRBJ2-5; cdr3_nt: TGTGCCAGCAGTCTGATGTGGACTAGCGGGAGATTTGAGACCCAGTACTTC; cdr3_aa: CASSLMWTSGRFETQYF
d_call: -; v_call: TRBV28; clone_size: -; j_call: TRBJ1-2; cdr3_nt: TGTGCCAGCAGTTTAGTAAGAGCTGGCTACACCTTC; cdr3_aa: CASSLVRAGYTF
d_call: -; v_call: TRBV11-2; clone_size: -; j_call: TRBJ1-5; cdr3_nt: TGTGCCAGCAGCTTAGGGGGGGTCGGGGGCAATCAGCCCCAGCATTTT; cdr3_aa: CASSLGGVGGNQPQHF
d_call: -; v_call: TRBV18; clone_size: once; j_call: TRBJ1-3; cdr3_nt: TGTGCCAGCTCACCTCAGCTGGTCAGGGCTAGAAACACCATATATTTT; cdr3_aa: CASSPQLVRARNTIYF
d_call: -; v_call: TRBV24-1; clone_size: -; j_call: TRBJ1-5; cdr3_nt: TGTGCCACCAGTGGCACAAATCAGCCCCAGCATTTT; cdr3_aa: CATSGTNQPQHF
d_call: -; v_call: TRBV16; clone_size: -; j_call: TRBJ1-1; cdr3_nt: TGTGCCAGCAGCCAATCCGGCCTCACTGAAGCTTTCTTT; cdr3_aa: CASSQSGLTEAFF
d_call: -; v_call: TRBV7-2; clone_size: -; j_call: TRBJ1-2; cdr3_nt: TGTGCCAGCAGCCCGCTATCTGGCTACACCTTC; cdr3_aa: CASSPLSGYTF
d_call: TRBD2; v_call: TRBV5-4; clone_size: -; j_call: TRBJ2-1; cdr3_nt: TGTGCCAGCAGTAGTTCCGGGACTAGCGCCTACAATGAGCAGTTCTTC; cdr3_aa: CASSSSGTSAYNEQFF
d_call: -; v_call: TRBV11-2; clone_size: once; j_call: TRBJ2-3; cdr3_nt: TGTGCCAGCAGCTTAGATCAGGGCCGGAGGGCCTTGTCCACAGATACGCAGTATTTT; cdr3_aa: CASSLDQGRRALSTDTQYF
d_call: -; v_call: TRBV18; clone_size: -; j_call: TRBJ1-2; cdr3_nt: TGTGCCAGCTCACCACGTGAGGGGGAAGGCTACACCTTC; cdr3_aa: CASSPREGEGYTF
d_call: -; v_call: TRBV7-7; clone_size: -; j_call: TRBJ2-7; cdr3_nt: TGTGCCAGCAGCTCCGGGACAAATTCCTACGAGCAGTACTTC; cdr3_aa: CASSSGTNSYEQYF
d_call: -; v_call: TRBV28; clone_size: medium-sized; j_call: TRBJ1-3; cdr3_nt: TGTGCCAGCAGTTTATATAGTGGGGGGTTCGGAAACACCATATATTTT; cdr3_aa: CASSLYSGGFGNTIYF